The clone carrying this T cell receptor (beta chain) came up many times. A single record per CDR3 protein comes from TCRdb applying MiXCR to the RT-PCR reads. The table has approximately 9,500 distinct CDR3 sequences, approximately 4.2% seen once. The data belong to a study of patients and donors after allogeneic stem cell transplantation. With 5 bases removed from V and 3 bases from J, the gap between germline ends came to 17 bases. This CDR3 comprises 15 residues. Sequenced sample: blood, either unsorted or a sorted T cell fraction (not recorded which). The V and J genes are TRBV12-3 or TRBV12-4 and TRBJ2-7; D ambiguous. The sequence came from a human donor who was either an allogeneic HSCT recipient or a stem cell or donor lymphocyte infusion donor (not recorded which). It is not recorded whose cells these are; they may come from a transplant donor. CDR3 residues: CASSPSGAGFYEQYF. The CDR3 DNA reads TGTGCCAGCAGTCCGTCAGGAGCAGGCTTCTACGAGCAGTACTTC.